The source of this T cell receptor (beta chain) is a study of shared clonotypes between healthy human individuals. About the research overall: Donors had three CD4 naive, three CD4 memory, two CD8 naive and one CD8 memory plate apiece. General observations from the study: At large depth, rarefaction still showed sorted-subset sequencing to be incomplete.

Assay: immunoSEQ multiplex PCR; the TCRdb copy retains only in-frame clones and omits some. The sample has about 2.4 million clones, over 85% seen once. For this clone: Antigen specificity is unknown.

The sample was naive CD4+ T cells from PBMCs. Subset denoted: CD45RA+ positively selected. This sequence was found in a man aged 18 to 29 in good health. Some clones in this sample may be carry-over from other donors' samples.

CDR3 sequence reads: CASSQGQGVYGYTF. The CDR3 DNA follows: TGTGCCAGCAGTCAAGGACAGGGGGTCTATGGCTACACCTTC. This chain uses TRBV6-6 with TRBJ1-2; 10 nucleotides match TRBD1. CDR3 length: 14 amino acids. Germline V gene lookup returns CDR1 MNHNY and CDR2 SVGAGI (reference sequence). Trimming took 5 bases from V and 4 from J; bases not matched to a gene: 4.